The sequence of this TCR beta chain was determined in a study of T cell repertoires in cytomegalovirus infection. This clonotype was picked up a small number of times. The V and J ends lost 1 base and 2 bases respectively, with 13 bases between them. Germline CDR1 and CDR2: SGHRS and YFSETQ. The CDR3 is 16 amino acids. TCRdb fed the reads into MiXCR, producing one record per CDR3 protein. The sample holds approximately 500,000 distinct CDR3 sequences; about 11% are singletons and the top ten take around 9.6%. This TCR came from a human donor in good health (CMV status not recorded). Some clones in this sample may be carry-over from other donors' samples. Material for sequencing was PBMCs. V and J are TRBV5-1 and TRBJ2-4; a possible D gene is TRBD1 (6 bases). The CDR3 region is CASSLTGPETKNIQYF. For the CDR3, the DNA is TGCGCCAGCAGCTTGACAGGGCCCGAAACCAAAAACATTCAGTACTTC.